This paragraph reports one TCR beta chain. Its antigen is undetermined. The data were obtained in a study of T cell repertoires in cytomegalovirus infection. TCRdb re-analysed the reads in MiXCR, keeping a single row per CDR3 protein. This sample has around 900,000 distinct CDR3 sequences, with roughly 30% found just once. The TCR was taken from a human donor in good health (CMV status not recorded). Some clones in this sample may be carry-over from other donors' samples. This material consisted of cultured CD8+ T cells from PBMCs, taken from culture after CMV antigen stimulation.

As DNA, the CDR3 is TGTGCCAGCAGCGGAAGTGACAGAGGTCTTCGAAACACCATATATTTT. Its translation: CASSGSDRGLRNTIYF. This chain connects TRBV9 to TRBJ1-3, with D perhaps TRBD1 (5 bases). Germline V gives CDR1 SGDLS, CDR2 YYNGEE. The V gene lost 3 bases and the J gene lost 5 bases, with 18 bases spanning the gap. This CDR3 contains 16 residues.